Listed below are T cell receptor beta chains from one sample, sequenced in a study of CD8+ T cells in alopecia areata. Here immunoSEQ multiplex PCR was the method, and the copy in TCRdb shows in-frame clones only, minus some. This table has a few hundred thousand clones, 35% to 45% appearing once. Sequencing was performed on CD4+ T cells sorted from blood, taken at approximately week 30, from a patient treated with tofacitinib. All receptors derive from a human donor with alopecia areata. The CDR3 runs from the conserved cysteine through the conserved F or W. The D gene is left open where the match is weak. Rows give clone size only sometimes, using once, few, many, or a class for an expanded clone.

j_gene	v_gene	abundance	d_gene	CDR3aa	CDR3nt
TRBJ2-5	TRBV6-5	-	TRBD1	CASNGQGETQYF	TGTGCCAGCAACGGACAGGGAGAGACCCAGTACTTC
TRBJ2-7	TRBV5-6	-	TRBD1	CASSRRDRAYEQYF	TGTGCCAGCAGCCGAAGGGACAGGGCCTACGAGCAGTACTTC
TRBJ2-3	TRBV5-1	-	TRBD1	CASSLGQGPDTQYF	TGCGCCAGCAGCTTGGGACAGGGTCCAGATACGCAGTATTTT
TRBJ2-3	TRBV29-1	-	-	CSVSVRGTDTQYF	TGCAGCGTTAGCGTGAGGGGCACAGATACGCAGTATTTT
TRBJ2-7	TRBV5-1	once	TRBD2	CASSPGTSGSEQYF	TGCGCCAGCAGCCCCGGGACTAGCGGATCCGAGCAGTACTTC
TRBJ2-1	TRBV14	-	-	CASSHHLSGRITNEQFF	TGTGCCAGCAGCCACCATCTAAGCGGACGAATTACAAATGAGCAGTTCTTC
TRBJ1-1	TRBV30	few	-	CAWSAPRRLAFF	TGTGCCTGGAGTGCACCGAGGCGCTTGGCTTTCTTT
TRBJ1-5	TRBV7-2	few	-	CASSPASSNQPQHF	TGTGCCAGCAGCCCAGCCTCATCCAATCAGCCCCAGCATTTT
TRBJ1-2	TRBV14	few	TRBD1	CASSLPGQTNYGYTF	TGTGCCAGCAGCCTACCGGGACAGACTAACTATGGCTACACCTTC
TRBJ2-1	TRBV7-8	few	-	CASSLGVSGPSSYNEQFF	TGTGCCAGCAGCTTAGGAGTTAGCGGCCCGAGCTCCTACAATGAGCAGTTCTTC
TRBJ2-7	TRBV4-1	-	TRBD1	CASSQRGTAYEQYF	TGCGCCAGCAGCCAAAGAGGGACAGCCTACGAGCAGTACTTC
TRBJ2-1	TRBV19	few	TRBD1	CASRTGWYNEQFF	TGTGCCAGTCGGACAGGGTGGTACAATGAGCAGTTCTTC
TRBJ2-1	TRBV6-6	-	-	CASSPGPLAGNEQFF	TGTGCCAGCAGTCCGGGCCCCCTGGCAGGGAATGAGCAGTTCTTC
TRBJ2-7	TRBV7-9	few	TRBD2	CASSREGEQYF	TGTGCCAGCAGCCGGGAGGGCGAGCAGTACTTC
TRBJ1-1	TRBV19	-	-	CASSISGVRTEAFF	TGTGCCAGTAGTATTTCAGGGGTACGCACTGAAGCTTTCTTT
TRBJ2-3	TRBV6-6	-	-	CASSNLPGGTDTQYF	TGTGCCAGCAGCAACTTACCGGGAGGCACAGATACGCAGTATTTT
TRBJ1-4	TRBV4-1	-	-	CASRKLGVPNEKLFF	TGCGCCAGCAGGAAGTTGGGGGTCCCCAATGAAAAACTGTTTTTT